What follows are 17 T cell receptor beta chains derived from one specimen sequenced in a study of beta chain features in type 1 diabetes. Study conclusions and caveats: Moderate but significant shortening of TCRB CDR3s was recorded in all four CD4+ subsets from Type 1 diabetes patients.

The antigens for these receptors are not known. The sequenced template was cDNA made from the entire isolated RNA. Produced via immunoSEQ multiplex PCR; TCRdb's table is partial and in-frame only. The data show some 700,000 clones, around 15% seen once. Sequencing was done on a sample of naive CD4+ T cells from blood. The receptors shown here come from a man between 18 and 35 years old with type 1 diabetes.

This clone has just a few counts. This chain links TRBV30 with TRBJ1-2, with TRBD1 matching 7 bases. Losses at the gene ends were 2 bases for V and 8 bases for J; bases not matched to a gene: 5. The CDR3 sequence is 12 residues long. The germline V gene has CDR1 GTSNPN and CDR2 SVGIG (reference sequence). The CDR3 nucleotides are TGTGCCTGGAGTCCGACAGGGAGCGGCTACACCTTC. As protein: CAWSPTGSGYTF.

This clone has just a few counts. The chain recombines TRBV6-6 with TRBJ2-7, with D perhaps matching TRBD1 (6 bases). Germline assignment: CDR1 MNHNY and CDR2 SVGAGI (reference sequence). Trimming cost V 0 bases and J 2 bases, with 11 bases left between them. This CDR3 has 15 residues. CDR3 sequence reads: CASSYSSTGTYEQYF. The CDR3 bases are TGTGCCAGCAGTTACTCGAGCACAGGGACCTACGAGCAGTACTTC.

The table lists this clone with a few counts. The chain is built from TRBV10-3 and TRBJ2-7; 9 nucleotides match TRBD1. CDR1 is ENHRY, CDR2 SYGVKD, per germline. This CDR3 is built from 13 residues. Germline trimming cut 6 bases from V and 4 bases from J; bases unmatched to any gene: 4. This CDR3 reads CAISPGTGYEQYF. The CDR3 nucleotides read TGTGCCATCAGCCCCGGGACAGGGTACGAGCAGTACTTC.

Notes on this clone: At one end, the junction sequence differs from germline, possibly due to a read error. This chain connects TRBV6-5 to TRBJ1-1; TRBD1 is a possible D gene (6 bases). The CDR3 has 13 amino acids. Germline loops: CDR1 MNHEY, CDR2 SVGAGI. In DNA, the CDR3 is TGTGCCAGCAGTTCCGGACAGAACATTGAAGCTTTCTTT. It is translated as CASSSGQNIEAFF.

This clone was observed a handful of times. The chain has TRBV4-2 and TRBJ2-5, with D tentatively TRBD2 (6 bases). This CDR3 has 17 residues. Trimming shortened V by 2 bases and J by 5 bases, and 21 bases separated the two germline ends. Germline values: CDR1 LGHNA, CDR2 YNFKEQ. CDR3 amino acids: CASSQLRGLGEGETQYF. The CDR3, as DNA: TGTGCCAGCAGCCAACTACGGGGACTGGGGGAAGGGGAGACCCAGTACTTC.

The V and J genes are TRBV5-4 and TRBJ2-5; 12 bases line up with TRBD2. Germline V gene lookup returns CDR1 SGHNT and CDR2 YYREEE (reference sequence). Germline trimming cut 4 bases from V and 5 bases from J; bases unmatched to any gene: 6. The length of the CDR3 is 15 residues. The CDR3 sequence is CASSRTSGGTETQYF. In DNA, the CDR3 is TGTGCCAGCAGCCGCACTAGCGGGGGGACGGAGACCCAGTACTTC.

This clone was counted a few times. The chain joins TRBV5-1 to TRBJ2-2; 7 bases agree with TRBD1. CDR3 length: 14 amino acids. The germline gives CDR1 SGHRS, CDR2 YFSETQ. V shed 4 bases, J shed 4 bases, and the junction held 4 bases outside the gene matches. The CDR3 spells CASSMGDSTGELFF. CDR3 in DNA: TGCGCCAGCAGCATGGGGGACAGCACCGGGGAGCTGTTTTTT.

V is TRBV6-1 and J is TRBJ2-7; D not certain. The CDR3 contains 14 residues. Deletions cut 1 base from V and 4 bases from J, with 11 bases between. Germline V gene data show CDR1 as MNHNS and CDR2 as SASEGT. The CDR3 is CASSEGIGPYEQYF. The DNA of the CDR3 is TGTGCCAGCAGTGAAGGTATCGGACCATACGAGCAGTACTTC.

In the case of this clone: The same CDR3 is also encoded by other DNA sequences in this sample. This sequence joins TRBV6-5 and TRBJ1-2; no clear D gene. The CDR3 sequence is 13 residues long. V shed 2 bases and J shed 1 base, with 5 bases lying between them. The germline gives CDR1 MNHEY, CDR2 SVGAGI. The CDR3 sequence: CASSYEGNYGYTF. The CDR3 DNA reads as TGTGCCAGCAGTTACGAGGGTAACTATGGCTACACCTTC.

This clone turned up a few times. The CDR3 DNA follows: TGTGCCATCAGTGAGTCTACTGGGACGTACCCGAACAATGAGCAGTTCTTC. Its translation: CAISESTGTYPNNEQFF. J is TRBJ2-1 and V is TRBV10-3; TRBD1 or TRBD2 may be the D gene (5 bases each). This CDR3 is 17 amino acids long. The germline V gene has CDR1 ENHRY and CDR2 SYGVKD. Trimming cost V 0 bases and J 5 bases, with 17 bases left between them.

The CDR3 DNA reads TGTGCCAGCAGCTCGGAGTCTTTAAGCGTCGACTATGGCTACACCTTC. Its translation: CASSSESLSVDYGYTF. The rearrangement joins TRBV11-3 to TRBJ1-2; D remains unclear. Trimming cost V 4 bases and J 3 bases, with 18 bases left between them. The CDR3 is 16 residues long. The germline gives CDR1 SGHNT, CDR2 YENEEA.

J is TRBJ2-7 and V is TRBV6-1; the match to TRBD2 covers 8 bases. J was trimmed by 4 bases and V by 9 bases; bases with no gene match: 8. The CDR3 runs to 13 residues. The germline V gene has CDR1 MNHNS and CDR2 SASEGT. The CDR3 DNA reads TGTGCCAGTTCAAGTGCGGGGGGATACGAGCAGTACTTC. It specifies CASSSAGGYEQYF.

The CDR3: CASSFLGLALYEQYF. CDR3 DNA sequence: TGTGCCAGCAGTTTTTTGGGACTAGCGCTCTACGAGCAGTACTTC. The chain employs TRBV28 and TRBJ2-7; 10 positions agree with TRBD2. Germline loops: CDR1 MDHEN, CDR2 SYDVKM. The CDR3 spans 15 residues. V was clipped by 3 bases and J by 3 bases; unmatched bases: 5.

The table lists this clone with a few counts. The chain employs TRBV4-1 and TRBJ2-5, with D unclear. The CDR3 length is 12 residues. Trimming left V 3 bases short and J 5 bases short, with 7 bases between. The V gene's germline CDR1 is MGHRA and CDR2 YSYEKL. Here the CDR3 DNA reads TGCGCCAGCAGCCAGACTTGGGAGACCCAGTACTTC. Amino acid sequence: CASSQTWETQYF.

As for this clone: One junction end does not reproduce the germline sequence, and a read error may be involved. This chain connects TRBV11-2 to TRBJ2-1; 9 positions match TRBD2. The CDR3 length is 16 residues. Germline CDR1 SGHAT, CDR2 FQNNGV. CDR3 loop: CASTLGASGVWNEQFF. The CDR3 nucleotides are TGTGCCAGCACCTTAGGGGCTAGCGGGGTTTGGAATGAGCAGTTCTTC. Complete variable domain (other parts from reference TRBV11-2 and TRBJ2-1): EAGVAQSPRYKIIEKRQSVAFWCNPISGHATLYWYQQILGQGPKLLIQFQNNGVVDDSQLPKDRFSAERLKGVDSTLKIQPAKLEDSAVYLCASTLGASGVWNEQFFGPGTRLTVL.

The chain couples TRBV10-3 to TRBJ2-3, with TRBD1 identical over 8 bases. Germline trimming cut 10 bases from V and 1 base from J; bases unmatched to any gene: 10. Germline V gene data show CDR1 as ENHRY and CDR2 as SYGVKD. The CDR3 extends over 15 amino acids. Here the CDR3 DNA reads TGTGCCAGCAGGGTTGCAGGGGGCGGCACAGATACGCAGTATTTT. Protein sequence: CASRVAGGGTDTQYF.

This chain connects TRBV19 to TRBJ1-1, with TRBD1 matching 7 bases. The J segment lost 6 bases and the V segment lost 7 bases, leaving 14 bases of the junction unmatched. The germline gives CDR1 LNHDA, CDR2 SQIVND (reference sequence). This CDR3 contains 15 residues. This CDR3 reads CASISGGELTSEAFF. CDR3 coding DNA: TGTGCCAGTATATCAGGGGGGGAGCTGACGTCTGAAGCTTTCTTT.